The 28 T cell receptor beta chains reported below all come from one sample, sequenced in a study of blood T cell repertoires in COVID-19. Some clones are missing from TCRdb's copy, which holds only in-frame ones; the method was immunoSEQ multiplex PCR. The sample lists more than 300,000 clones, about 93% occurring once. Specimen: peripheral blood. These receptor sequences come from a woman between 18 and 30 years old who had recovered from COVID-19.

The V gene is TRBV11-2, the J gene TRBJ2-1; 7 nucleotides agree with TRBD2. V gave up 5 bases and J gave up 7 bases; unmatched junction bases: 11. Germline loops: CDR1 SGHAT, CDR2 FQNNGV. This CDR3 comprises 15 residues. The CDR3 nucleotides are TGTGCCAGCAGCGTAGGGGCGGGAGTTTGGAATGAGCAGTTCTTC. It encodes CASSVGAGVWNEQFF.

The chain links TRBV10-2 to TRBJ1-1; unclear D gene. CDR3 length: 12 amino acids. The V gene lost 8 bases and the J gene lost 0 bases, with 7 bases spanning the gap. Germline-derived CDR1 and CDR2 are WSHSY and SAAADI. The CDR3 nucleotides read TGCGCCAGCTGGACTGTGAACACTGAAGCTTTCTTT. This sequence encodes CASWTVNTEAFF.

CDR3: CSVELQGQRNYGYTF. The CDR3 bases are TGCAGCGTTGAACTTCAGGGACAGCGAAACTATGGCTACACCTTC. The rearrangement uses TRBV29-1 and TRBJ1-2; 7 nucleotides match TRBD1. The CDR3 extends over 15 amino acids. The germline CDR1 and CDR2 sequences are SQVTM and ANQGSEA. J was trimmed by 2 bases and V by 2 bases; bases with no gene match: 8.

The chain joins TRBV27 to TRBJ2-1; no firm D call. Germline CDR1 reads MNHEY; CDR2 reads SMNVEV (reference sequence). V gave up 5 bases and J gave up 8 bases, with 16 bases separating them. The CDR3 has 14 residues. The CDR3 sequence: CASSPLSAKDEQFF. CDR3 in DNA: TGTGCCAGCAGTCCTCTAAGCGCCAAAGATGAGCAGTTCTTC.

The chain carries TRBV6-4 and TRBJ2-1, with D uncertain. The CDR3 has 13 amino acids. Germline-derived CDR1 and CDR2 are MRHNA and SNTAGT. V lost 4 bases, J lost 0 bases, and 4 bases lay in between. CDR3 region: CASSASSYNEQFF. In nucleotides, the CDR3 is TGTGCCAGCAGTGCGAGCTCCTACAATGAGCAGTTCTTC.

This clone has more than one count but fewer than ten. Distinct nucleotide sequences in the sample also encode this CDR3. This chain links TRBV20-1 with TRBJ1-1; no definite D call. CDR1 and CDR2 from the germline V gene are DFQATT and SNEGSKA (reference sequence). This CDR3 region has 11 residues. V was shortened by 4 bases and J by 1 base, with 4 bases between the two germline ends. In DNA form, the CDR3 reads TGCAGTGCTACCAAGAACACTGAAGCTTTCTTT. Residues: CSATKNTEAFF.

V usage is TRBV3-1 (or the pseudogene TRBV3-2) and J usage is TRBJ2-3, with 12 bases lining up with TRBD2. The J segment lost 0 bases and the V segment lost 4 bases, leaving 5 bases of the junction unmatched. From germline, CDR1 is LGHDT and CDR2 YNNKEL (reference sequence). The CDR3 extends over 17 amino acids. DNA for the CDR3: TGTGCCAGCAGCCTCCGGACTAGCGGGGAGAGCACAGATACGCAGTATTTT. Protein product: CASSLRTSGESTDTQYF.

The rearrangement joins TRBV6-2 or TRBV6-3 to TRBJ1-5, with D perhaps matching TRBD1 (5 bases). The germline V gene encodes CDR1 MNHEY and CDR2 SVGEGT. The length of the CDR3 is 14 residues. V was trimmed by 3 bases and J by 6 bases, leaving 12 bases between them. The CDR3 DNA reads TGTGCCAGCAGTTATTTAGGGGTTGGTCAGCCCCAGCATTTT. This gives the protein CASSYLGVGQPQHF.

V is TRBV3-1 (or the pseudogene TRBV3-2) and J is TRBJ1-1, with D maybe TRBD1 (5 bases). The CDR3 covers 14 residues. With 4 bases removed from V and 6 bases from J, the gap between germline ends came to 15 bases. Germline CDR1 reads LGHDT; CDR2 reads YNNKEL (reference sequence). The CDR3 DNA follows: TGTGCCAGCAGCCGGGAGGGGCGGTCCGCTGAAGCTTTCTTT. It is translated as CASSREGRSAEAFF.

V and J are TRBV9 and TRBJ2-3; D is unclear. This CDR3 comprises 13 residues. V was trimmed by 1 base and J by 5 bases, leaving 8 bases between them. The germline CDR1 and CDR2 sequences are SGDLS and YYNGEE. The CDR3 DNA follows: TGTGCCAGCAGCGTAAATCTAGGAGATACGCAGTATTTT. Translating it yields CASSVNLGDTQYF.

The genes are TRBV5-1 and TRBJ1-5; a possible D gene is TRBD1 (5 bases). The CDR3 is 14 residues long. From germline, CDR1 is SGHRS and CDR2 YFSETQ. V was cut by 2 bases and J by 2 bases, with 8 bases left in between. CDR3: CASSFDSRNQPQHF. Written as DNA, the CDR3 is TGCGCCAGCAGCTTTGACAGCCGCAATCAGCCCCAGCATTTT.

The chain couples TRBV7-2 to TRBJ1-6, with a tentative D call TRBD1 (5 bases). V was trimmed by 1 base and J by 4 bases, leaving 8 bases between them. This CDR3 has 15 amino acids. The germline gives CDR1 SGHTA, CDR2 FQGNSA. Here the CDR3 DNA reads TGTGCCAGCAGCTTAGAACAGGCGTATAATTCACCCCTCCACTTT. Amino acids: CASSLEQAYNSPLHF.

The chain is built from TRBV9 and TRBJ1-2; possibly TRBD1 for D (6 bases). Germline V lookup: CDR1 SGDLS, CDR2 YYNGEE. This CDR3 is 13 amino acids long. Trimming removed 5 bases at V and 4 bases at J, with 12 bases between. The CDR3 sequence is CASRDRLSYGYTF. The CDR3 DNA follows: TGTGCCAGCAGGGACAGACTCAGCTATGGCTACACCTTC.

The genes are TRBV2 and TRBJ1-6; TRBD1 aligns across 12 bases. The CDR3 consists of 15 residues. CDR1 and CDR2 (germline): SNHLY, FYNNEI. V shed 6 bases, J shed 10 bases, and the junction held 7 bases outside the gene matches. CDR3 sequence (DNA): TGTGCCAGCAGCGGGATGGGACAGGGGGCCTCACCCCTCCACTTT. It yields the protein CASSGMGQGASPLHF.

The rearrangement joins TRBV5-6 to TRBJ1-3, with D perhaps matching TRBD1 (5 bases). Between the trimmed V and J ends, which lost 4 bases and 0 bases, there was a span of 11 bases. The CDR3 is made up of 15 amino acids. Germline-derived CDR1 and CDR2 are SGHDT and YYEEEE. CDR3 region: CASSPRGFSGNTIYF. CDR3 DNA sequence: TGTGCCAGCAGCCCACGGGGGTTCTCTGGAAACACCATATATTTT.

This chain uses TRBV30 with TRBJ2-3; D gene uncertain. This CDR3 is 17 amino acids long. Deletions cut 4 bases from V and 1 base from J, with 21 bases between. Germline assignment: CDR1 GTSNPN and CDR2 SVGIG (reference sequence). CDR3 coding DNA: TGTGCCTGGACCCCGAGTTCGCTCTCCCTAGGCACAGATACGCAGTATTTT. Its protein product is CAWTPSSLSLGTDTQYF.

This sequence joins TRBV7-2 and TRBJ2-3, with 7 bases matching TRBD2. Germline CDR1 reads SGHTA; CDR2 reads FQGNSA. Losses at the gene ends were 2 bases for V and 2 bases for J; bases not matched to a gene: 7. The CDR3 has 16 residues. The CDR3 here is CASSLLTSVATDTQYF. The CDR3 coding sequence is TGTGCCAGCAGCTTACTTACTAGCGTCGCCACAGATACGCAGTATTTT.

The rearrangement links TRBV9 to TRBJ2-5; the D gene is possibly TRBD1 (5 bases). Germline CDR1 is SGDLS and CDR2 is YYNGEE. The CDR3 spans 14 residues. V was trimmed by 3 bases and J by 5 bases, leaving 14 bases between them. This CDR3 is CASSAQGTWETQYF. In DNA form, the CDR3 reads TGTGCCAGCAGCGCCCAGGGTACTTGGGAGACCCAGTACTTC.

The J gene is TRBJ1-4, the V gene TRBV9; 9 bases fit TRBD1. Trimming removed 3 bases from V and 0 bases from J; junction bases left unmatched: 24. Germline CDR1 SGDLS, CDR2 YYNGEE. The CDR3 runs 23 residues. The CDR3 loop is CASSASGTGSETFRGATNEKLFF. CDR3 nucleotide sequence: TGTGCCAGCAGCGCTTCCGGGACAGGGTCCGAGACGTTTCGAGGTGCAACTAATGAAAAACTGTTTTTT.

This clone was observed a handful of times. This chain connects TRBV2 to TRBJ2-5; tentative D call: TRBD2 (6 bases). V lost 9 bases and J 5 bases, leaving 19 bases between the germline ends. This CDR3 region has 14 residues. The germline V gene has CDR1 SNHLY and CDR2 FYNNEI. CDR3 region: CASAEEGFRETQYF. CDR3 bases: TGTGCCAGTGCGGAGGAGGGATTCCGGGAGACCCAGTACTTC.

At least ten counts were recorded for this clone. The gene calls are TRBV6-2 or TRBV6-3 and TRBJ2-2; D is uncertain. The germline V and J ends were trimmed by 0 bases and 6 bases, with 14 bases remaining between them. The germline V gene has CDR1 MNHEY and CDR2 SVGEGT. CDR3 size: 16 residues. CDR3 residues: CASSYSWQDQAGELFF. CDR3 DNA: TGTGCCAGCAGTTACTCGTGGCAGGATCAGGCCGGGGAGCTGTTTTTT.

In its sample, this clone was seen once. The CDR3 DNA sequence: TGTGCCAGCAGCCAGATGGGACAGGGTATCAATGAGCAGTTCTTC. Its translation: CASSQMGQGINEQFF. The chain carries TRBV13 and TRBJ2-1; 9 nucleotides match TRBD1. Germline values: CDR1 PRHDT, CDR2 FYEKMQ (reference sequence). V lost 5 bases, J lost 6 bases, and 8 bases stayed unmatched. CDR3 length equals 15 residues.

This clone occurred a few times. V gene TRBV25-1 combines with J gene TRBJ2-7; D is uncertain. Germline V lookup: CDR1 MGHDK, CDR2 SYGVNS. The CDR3 is 12 residues long. Deletions cut 7 bases from V and 3 bases from J, with 10 bases between. DNA for the CDR3: TGTGCCAGCACCCGTTCCTACTACGAGCAGTACGTC. It codes for CASTRSYYEQYV.

This clone was counted many times. This chain uses TRBV5-4 with TRBJ1-2; D is perhaps TRBD1 (6 bases). Between the trimmed V and J ends, which lost 2 bases and 7 bases, there was a span of 12 bases. Germline-derived CDR1 and CDR2 are SGHNT and YYREEE (reference sequence). The CDR3 has 13 residues. The CDR3 loop is CASSLGGRGGYTF. The CDR3 nucleotides are TGTGCCAGCAGCTTAGGGGGAAGGGGTGGCTACACCTTC.

The rearrangement links TRBV7-2 to TRBJ2-5, with 15 bases matching TRBD2. This CDR3 has 16 residues. V shed 4 bases and J 5 bases; nucleotides not matched to a gene: 5. Germline V CDR1 and CDR2: SGHTA, FQGNSA. The CDR3 DNA reads TGTGCCAGCAGCTCCGGGACTAGCGGGAGGCGGGAGACCCAGTACTTC. Its translation: CASSSGTSGRRETQYF.

This clone was picked up a small number of times. The chain combines TRBV6-5 with TRBJ1-1; D is perhaps TRBD1 (5 bases). Germline V CDR1 and CDR2: MNHEY, SVGAGI. The V end lost 6 bases, the J end lost 0 bases, and 8 bases lay between the germline ends. CDR3 size: 13 residues. The CDR3 DNA sequence: TGTGCCAGCAGAGACAGAATGAACACTGAAGCTTTCTTT. Translating it yields CASRDRMNTEAFF.

The rearrangement joins TRBV27 to TRBJ1-3, with 7 bases fitting TRBD1. Germline trimming cut 6 bases from V and 2 bases from J; bases unmatched to any gene: 7. The CDR3 has 15 residues. Germline CDR1 is MNHEY and CDR2 is SMNVEV (reference sequence). In DNA, the CDR3 is TGTGCCAGCAGCCCGACAGGGAAGGCTGGAAACACCATATATTTT. This translates into CASSPTGKAGNTIYF.

This CDR3 reads CASSEAGRNSPLHF. In nucleotides, the CDR3 is TGTGCCAGCAGTGAGGCTGGTAGAAATTCACCCCTCCACTTT. The chain couples TRBV7-2 to TRBJ1-6; no clear D gene. The CDR3 has 14 residues. In germline, CDR1 is SGHTA, CDR2 FQGNSA. The V end lost 6 bases, the J end lost 7 bases, and 13 bases lay between the germline ends.